This T cell receptor (beta chain) was sequenced for a study of OX40 agonist ivuxolimab in advanced cancers. Profiling relied on immunoSEQ multiplex PCR, and the TCRdb table lists in-frame clones only, not all of them. This table holds over 150,000 clones, 85% to 95% found once. This CDR3 is built from 13 residues. V dropped 0 bases and J dropped 8 bases, with 11 bases sitting between them. Per germline, CDR1 SGHRS and CDR2 YFSETQ. Systemic immunosuppression or autoimmune disease history was grounds to exclude patients. This chain joins TRBV5-1 and TRBJ1-2; D might be TRBD1 (5 bases). The clonotype originates from an adult with an advanced solid tumor such as melanoma, head and neck, liver or kidney cancer. The sequencing here drew on CD4+ or CD8+ T cells sorted from blood, taken in a trial of the OX40 agonist ivuxolimab. The chain's CDR3 is CASSLGGFEGYTF. The CDR3 region has the DNA TGCGCCAGCAGCTTGGGGGGCTTCGAAGGCTACACCTTC.